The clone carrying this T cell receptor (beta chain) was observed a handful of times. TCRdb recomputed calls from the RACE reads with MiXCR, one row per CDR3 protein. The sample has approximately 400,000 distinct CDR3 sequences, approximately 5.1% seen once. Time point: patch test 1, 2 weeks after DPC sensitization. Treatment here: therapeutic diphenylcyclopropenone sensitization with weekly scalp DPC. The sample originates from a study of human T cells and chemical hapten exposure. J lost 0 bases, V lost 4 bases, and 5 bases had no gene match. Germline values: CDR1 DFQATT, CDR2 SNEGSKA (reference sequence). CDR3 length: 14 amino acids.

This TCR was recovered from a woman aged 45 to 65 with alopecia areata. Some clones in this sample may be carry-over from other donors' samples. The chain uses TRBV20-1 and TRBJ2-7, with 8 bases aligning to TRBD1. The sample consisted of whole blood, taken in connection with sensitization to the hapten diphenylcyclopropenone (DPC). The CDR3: CSANPGQASYEQYF. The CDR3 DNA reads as TGCAGTGCTAACCCGGGACAGGCCTCCTACGAGCAGTACTTC.